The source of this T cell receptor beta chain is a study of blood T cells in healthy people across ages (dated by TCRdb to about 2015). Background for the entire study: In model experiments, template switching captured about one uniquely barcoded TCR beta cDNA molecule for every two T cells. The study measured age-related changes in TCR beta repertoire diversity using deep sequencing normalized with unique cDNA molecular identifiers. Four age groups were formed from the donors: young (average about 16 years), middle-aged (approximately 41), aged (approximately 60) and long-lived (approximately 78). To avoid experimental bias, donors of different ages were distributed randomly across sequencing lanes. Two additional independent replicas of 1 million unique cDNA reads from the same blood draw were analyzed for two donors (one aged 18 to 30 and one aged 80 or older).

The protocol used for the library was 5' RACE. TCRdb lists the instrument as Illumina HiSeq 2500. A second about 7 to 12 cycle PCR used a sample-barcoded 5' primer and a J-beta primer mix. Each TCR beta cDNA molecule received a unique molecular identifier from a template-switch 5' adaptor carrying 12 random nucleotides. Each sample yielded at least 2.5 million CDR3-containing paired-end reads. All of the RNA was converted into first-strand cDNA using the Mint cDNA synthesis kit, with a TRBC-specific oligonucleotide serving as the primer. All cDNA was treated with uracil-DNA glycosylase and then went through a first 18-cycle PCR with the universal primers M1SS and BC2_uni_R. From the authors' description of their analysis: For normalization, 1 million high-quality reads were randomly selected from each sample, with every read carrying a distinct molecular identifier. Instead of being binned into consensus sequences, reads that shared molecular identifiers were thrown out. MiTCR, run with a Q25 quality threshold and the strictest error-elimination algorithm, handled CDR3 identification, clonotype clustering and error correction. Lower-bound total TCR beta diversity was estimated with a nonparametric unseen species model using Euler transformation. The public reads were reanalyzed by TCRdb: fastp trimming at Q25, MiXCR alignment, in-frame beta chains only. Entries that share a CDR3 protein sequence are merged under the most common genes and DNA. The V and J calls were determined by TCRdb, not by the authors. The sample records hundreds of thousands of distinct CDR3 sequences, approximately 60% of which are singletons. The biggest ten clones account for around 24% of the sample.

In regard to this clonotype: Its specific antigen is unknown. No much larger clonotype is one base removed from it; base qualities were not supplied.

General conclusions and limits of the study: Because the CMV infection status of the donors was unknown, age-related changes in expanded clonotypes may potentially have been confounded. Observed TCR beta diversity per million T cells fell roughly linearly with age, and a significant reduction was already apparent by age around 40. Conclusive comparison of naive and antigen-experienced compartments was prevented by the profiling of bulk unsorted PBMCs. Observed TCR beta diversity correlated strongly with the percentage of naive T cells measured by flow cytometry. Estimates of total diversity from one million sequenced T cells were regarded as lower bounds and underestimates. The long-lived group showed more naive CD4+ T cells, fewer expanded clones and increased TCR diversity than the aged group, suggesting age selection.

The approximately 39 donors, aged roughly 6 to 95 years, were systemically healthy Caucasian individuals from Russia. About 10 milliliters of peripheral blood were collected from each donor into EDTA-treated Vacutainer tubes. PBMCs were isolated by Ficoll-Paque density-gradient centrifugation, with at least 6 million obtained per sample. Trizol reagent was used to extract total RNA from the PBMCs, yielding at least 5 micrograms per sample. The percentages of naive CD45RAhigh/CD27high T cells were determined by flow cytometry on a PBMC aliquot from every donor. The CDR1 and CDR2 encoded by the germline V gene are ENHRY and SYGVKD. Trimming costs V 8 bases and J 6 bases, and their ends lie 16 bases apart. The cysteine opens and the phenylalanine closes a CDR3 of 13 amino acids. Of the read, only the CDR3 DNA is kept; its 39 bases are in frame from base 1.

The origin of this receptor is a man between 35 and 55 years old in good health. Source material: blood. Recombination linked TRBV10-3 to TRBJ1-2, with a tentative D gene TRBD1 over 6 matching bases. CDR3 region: CAIEPKQGDGYTF. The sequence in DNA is TGTGCCATCGAACCTAAACAGGGAGATGGCTACACCTTC.